This TCR beta chain was recorded in a study of T cell responses to AZD1222 COVID-19 vaccine. CDR1 is MGHDK, CDR2 SYGVNS, per germline. V was shortened by 3 bases and J by 7 bases, with 3 bases between the two germline ends. CDR3 length: 10 amino acids. Sequenced by immunoSEQ multiplex PCR; TCRdb stores in-frame clones only, minus some. The table includes some 120,000 clones, 88% detected once. This clone showed up just once. The genes are TRBV25-1 and TRBJ1-2; D is uncertain. The receptor was derived from an adult in good health. Material: peripheral blood, obtained on day 0 of AZD1222 vaccination. The CDR3 DNA reads as TGTGCCAGCAGTGACGGTGGCTACACCTTC. It codes for CASSDGGYTF.